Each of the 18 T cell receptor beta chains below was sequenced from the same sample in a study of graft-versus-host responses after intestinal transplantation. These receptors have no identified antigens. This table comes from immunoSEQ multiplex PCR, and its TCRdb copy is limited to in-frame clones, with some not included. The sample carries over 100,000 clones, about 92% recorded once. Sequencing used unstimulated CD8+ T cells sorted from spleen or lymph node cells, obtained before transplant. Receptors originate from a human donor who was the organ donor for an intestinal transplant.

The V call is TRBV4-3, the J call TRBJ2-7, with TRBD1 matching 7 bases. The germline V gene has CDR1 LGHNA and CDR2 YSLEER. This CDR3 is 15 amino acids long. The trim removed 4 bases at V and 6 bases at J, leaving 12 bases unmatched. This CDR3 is CASSPRTGEFIEQYF. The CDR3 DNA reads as TGCGCCAGCAGCCCTAGGACAGGCGAATTTATCGAGCAGTACTTC.

The CDR3 DNA is TGTGCCAGCAGTTTATTGAAGCGGGGCCTCACCTACACCGGGGAGCTGTTTTTT. Amino acids: CASSLLKRGLTYTGELFF. The V call is TRBV28, the J call TRBJ2-2; TRBD2 matches 7 bases. The CDR3 runs 18 residues. CDR1 and CDR2 (germline): MDHEN, SYDVKM. V was clipped by 1 base and J by 3 bases; unmatched bases: 11.

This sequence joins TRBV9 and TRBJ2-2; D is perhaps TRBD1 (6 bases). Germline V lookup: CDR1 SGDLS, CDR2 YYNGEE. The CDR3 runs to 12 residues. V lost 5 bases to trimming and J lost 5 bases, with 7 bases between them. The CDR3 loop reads CASRRGTGELFF. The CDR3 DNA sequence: TGTGCCAGCAGGAGGGGGACCGGGGAGCTGTTTTTT.

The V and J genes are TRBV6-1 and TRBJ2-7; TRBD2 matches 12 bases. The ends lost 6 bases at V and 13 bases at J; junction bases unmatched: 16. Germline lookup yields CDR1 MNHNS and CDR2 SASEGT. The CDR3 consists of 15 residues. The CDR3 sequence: CASSPTEGTSGGSYF. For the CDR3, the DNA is TGTGCCAGCAGCCCGACCGAGGGAACTAGCGGGGGGAGTTACTTC.

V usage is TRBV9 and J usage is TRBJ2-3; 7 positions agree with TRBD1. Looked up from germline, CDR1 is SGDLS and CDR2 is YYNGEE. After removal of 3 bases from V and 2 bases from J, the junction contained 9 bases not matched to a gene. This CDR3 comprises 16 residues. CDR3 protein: CASSGHDRADTDTQYF. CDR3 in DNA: TGTGCCAGCAGCGGCCACGACAGGGCCGACACAGATACGCAGTATTTT.

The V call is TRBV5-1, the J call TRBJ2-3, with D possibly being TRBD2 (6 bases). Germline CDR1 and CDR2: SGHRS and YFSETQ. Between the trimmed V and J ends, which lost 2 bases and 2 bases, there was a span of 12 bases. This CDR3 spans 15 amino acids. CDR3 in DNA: TGCGCCAGCAGCTTAGGGGACTCCTACACAGATACGCAGTATTTT. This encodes CASSLGDSYTDTQYF. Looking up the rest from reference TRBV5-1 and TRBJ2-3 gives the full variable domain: KAGVTQTPRYLIKTRGQQVTLSCSPISGHRSVSWYQQTPGQGLQFLFEYFSETQRNKGNFPGRFSGRQFSNSRSEMNVSTLELGDSALYLCASSLGDSYTDTQYFGPGTRLTVL.

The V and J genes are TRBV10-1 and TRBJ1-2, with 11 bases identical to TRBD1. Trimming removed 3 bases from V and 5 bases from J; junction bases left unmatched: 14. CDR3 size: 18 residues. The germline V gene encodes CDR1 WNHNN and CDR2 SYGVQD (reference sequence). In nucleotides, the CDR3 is TGCGCCAGCAGTGAACTCTTTCGGACAGGGGGCACGGGGTATGGCTACACCTTC. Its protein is CASSELFRTGGTGYGYTF.

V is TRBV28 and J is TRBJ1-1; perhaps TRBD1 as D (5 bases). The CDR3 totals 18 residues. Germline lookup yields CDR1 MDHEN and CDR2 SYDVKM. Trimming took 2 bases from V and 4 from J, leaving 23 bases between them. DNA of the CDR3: TGTGCCAGCAGTTTAGGCTCGGCGGGGACCCAATACGGCACTGAAGCTTTCTTT. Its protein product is CASSLGSAGTQYGTEAFF.

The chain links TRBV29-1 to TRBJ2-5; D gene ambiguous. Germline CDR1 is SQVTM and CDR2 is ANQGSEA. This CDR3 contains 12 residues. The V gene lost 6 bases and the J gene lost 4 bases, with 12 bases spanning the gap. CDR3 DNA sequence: TGCAGCGTACAAGGGCCGGGAGAGACCCAGTACTTC. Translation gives CSVQGPGETQYF.

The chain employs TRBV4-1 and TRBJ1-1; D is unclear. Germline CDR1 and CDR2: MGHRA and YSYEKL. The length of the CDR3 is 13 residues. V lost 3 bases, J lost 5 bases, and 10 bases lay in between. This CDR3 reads CASSQGSGTEAFF. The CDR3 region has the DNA TGCGCCAGCAGCCAGGGGTCGGGAACTGAAGCTTTCTTT.

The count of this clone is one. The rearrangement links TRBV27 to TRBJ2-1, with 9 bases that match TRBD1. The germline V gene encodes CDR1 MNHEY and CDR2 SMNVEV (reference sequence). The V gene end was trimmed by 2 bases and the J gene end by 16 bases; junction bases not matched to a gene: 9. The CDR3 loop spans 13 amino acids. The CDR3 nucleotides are TGTGCCAGCAGTTTAGGGGGGGGGACAGGGTGCTTCTTC. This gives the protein CASSLGGGTGCFF.

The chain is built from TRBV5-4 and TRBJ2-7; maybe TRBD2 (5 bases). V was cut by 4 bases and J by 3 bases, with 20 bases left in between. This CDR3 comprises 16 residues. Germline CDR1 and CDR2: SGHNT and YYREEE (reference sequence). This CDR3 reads CASSPGLLAGDYEQYF. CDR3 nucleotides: TGTGCCAGCAGCCCGGGCCTCCTGGCGGGCGACTACGAGCAGTACTTC.

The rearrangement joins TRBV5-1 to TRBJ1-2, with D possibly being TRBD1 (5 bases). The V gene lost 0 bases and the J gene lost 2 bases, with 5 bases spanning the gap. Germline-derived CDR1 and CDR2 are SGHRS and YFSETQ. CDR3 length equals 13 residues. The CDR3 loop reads CASSLGQNYGYTF. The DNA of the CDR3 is TGCGCCAGCAGCTTGGGACAGAACTATGGCTACACCTTC.

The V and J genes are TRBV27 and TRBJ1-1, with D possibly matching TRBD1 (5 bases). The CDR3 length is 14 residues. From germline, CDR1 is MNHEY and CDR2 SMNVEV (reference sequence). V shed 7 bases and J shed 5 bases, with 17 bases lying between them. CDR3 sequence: CASTAGGEVTEAFF. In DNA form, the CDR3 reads TGTGCCAGCACGGCGGGGGGGGAGGTTACTGAAGCTTTCTTT.

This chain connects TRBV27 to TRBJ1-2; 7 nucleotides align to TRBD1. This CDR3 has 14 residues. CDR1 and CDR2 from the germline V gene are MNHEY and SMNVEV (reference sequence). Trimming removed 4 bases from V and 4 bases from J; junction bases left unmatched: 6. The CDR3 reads CASSSSWDSYGYTF. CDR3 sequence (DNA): TGTGCCAGCAGTTCCTCATGGGACAGCTATGGCTACACCTTC.

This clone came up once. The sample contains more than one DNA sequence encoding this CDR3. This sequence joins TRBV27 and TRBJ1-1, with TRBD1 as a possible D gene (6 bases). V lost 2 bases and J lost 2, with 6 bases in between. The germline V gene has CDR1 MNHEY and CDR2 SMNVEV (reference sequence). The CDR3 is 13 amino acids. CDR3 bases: TGTGCCAGCAGTTTAGGGACAAACACTGAAGCTTTCTTT. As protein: CASSLGTNTEAFF.

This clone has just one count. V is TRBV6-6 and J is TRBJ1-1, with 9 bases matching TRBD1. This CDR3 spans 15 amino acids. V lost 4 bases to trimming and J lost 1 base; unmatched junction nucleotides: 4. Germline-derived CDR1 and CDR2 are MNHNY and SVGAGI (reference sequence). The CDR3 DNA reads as TGTGCCAGCAGTTCCGGGACAGGGACGAACACTGAAGCTTTCTTT. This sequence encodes CASSSGTGTNTEAFF.

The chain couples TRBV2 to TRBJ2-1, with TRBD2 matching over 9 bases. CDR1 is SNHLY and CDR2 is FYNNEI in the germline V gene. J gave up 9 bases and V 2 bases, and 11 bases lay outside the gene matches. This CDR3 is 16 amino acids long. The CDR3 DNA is TGTGCCAGCAGTGAACGGGCGGGAGGGCCTCGGGGTGAGCAGTTCTTC. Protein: CASSERAGGPRGEQFF.